Shown below are 14 T cell receptor beta chains from a single sample sequenced in a study of spatial heterogeneity in lung cancer. One entry per CDR3 protein results from TCRdb running MiXCR on the 5' RACE reads. The sample lists about 5,000 distinct CDR3 sequences, 10% to 15% occurring once. The time point is: sample taken at primary tumor resection. No antigen is known for these receptors. Findings and caveats of the study: Intratumoral expanded alpha and beta TCR counts were found to track tumor mutation counts.

The material sequenced was lung tumor tissue, taken at surgery. The receptors were gathered from a female donor with early-stage non-small cell lung cancer.

In its sample, this clonotype ranks as medium-sized. The CDR3 sequence: CASSELGSHNQPQHF. The CDR3 bases are TGTGCCAGCAGTGAACTGGGGAGCCATAATCAGCCCCAGCATTTT. The genes are TRBV2 and TRBJ1-5; D is undetermined. V lost 2 bases, J lost 4 bases, and 12 bases lay in between. The CDR3 covers 15 residues. Germline lookup yields CDR1 SNHLY and CDR2 FYNNEI.

There are many counts of this clonotype. This chain joins TRBV20-1 and TRBJ1-6, with D possibly matching TRBD1 (6 bases). CDR3 length equals 14 residues. Trimming cost V 3 bases and J 9 bases, with 15 bases left between them. In germline, CDR1 is DFQATT, CDR2 SNEGSKA (reference sequence). CDR3 DNA sequence: TGCAGTGCTAGCCCCGGGACAACCGCTTCACCCCTCCACTTT. Translation gives CSASPGTTASPLHF.

This clonotype is medium-sized (0.01 to 0.1%). V usage is TRBV7-6 and J usage is TRBJ2-1; 9 positions match TRBD1. Looked up from germline, CDR1 is SGHVS and CDR2 is FNYEAQ. The CDR3 has 14 amino acids. The V segment lost 5 bases and the J segment 9 bases; nucleotides outside the gene matches: 8. CDR3 sequence (DNA): TGTGCCAGCAGCCCCGGGACAGGGTTGGTTGAGCAGTTCTTC. This translates into CASSPGTGLVEQFF.

In this sample, this clonotype is medium-sized (0.01 to 0.1%). The chain joins TRBV6-5 to TRBJ1-4, with D perhaps TRBD1 (6 bases). Germline V gives CDR1 MNHEY, CDR2 SVGAGI. With 5 bases removed from V and 0 bases from J, the gap between germline ends came to 13 bases. The CDR3 is 16 residues long. CDR3 protein: CASSRTEKTTNEKLFF. CDR3 in DNA: TGTGCCAGCAGTAGGACAGAAAAGACAACTAATGAAAAACTGTTTTTT.

At least ten counts were recorded for this clonotype. The V gene is TRBV29-1, the J gene TRBJ2-7, with a weak D call TRBD2 (7 bases). Germline-derived CDR1 and CDR2 are SQVTM and ANQGSEA. This CDR3 has 14 residues. The germline V and J ends were trimmed by 4 bases and 1 base, with 14 bases remaining between them. CDR3 residues: CSVAGKGGSYEQYF. The CDR3 region has the DNA TGCAGCGTTGCCGGGAAGGGGGGGTCCTACGAGCAGTACTTC.

This clonotype rates as medium-sized. V is TRBV5-6 and J is TRBJ2-7, with D perhaps matching TRBD1 (6 bases). Germline V gives CDR1 SGHDT, CDR2 YYEEEE. The CDR3 totals 16 residues. Trimming took off 0 bases at V and 3 bases at J, with 16 bases between the two ends. The chain's CDR3 is CASSLGTSTGSYEQYF. The CDR3 bases are TGTGCCAGCAGCTTGGGAACCTCGACAGGCAGCTACGAGCAGTACTTC.

This rearrangement joins TRBV28 to TRBJ1-5, with 9 bases lining up with TRBD1. In germline, CDR1 is MDHEN, CDR2 SYDVKM. Trimming took 3 bases from V and 4 from J; bases not matched to a gene: 4. This CDR3 has 15 residues. CDR3 sequence: CASSFVDRGNQPQHF. In nucleotides, the CDR3 is TGTGCCAGCAGTTTCGTGGACAGGGGTAATCAGCCCCAGCATTTT. The complete variable domain, with remaining parts taken from reference TRBV28 and TRBJ1-5, reads DVKVTQSSRYLVKRTGEKVFLECVQDMDHENMFWYRQDPGLGLRLIYFSYDVKMKEKGDIPEGYSVSREKKERFSLILESASTNQTSMYLCASSFVDRGNQPQHFGDGTRLSIL.

Sample share makes this clonotype medium-sized. The chain employs TRBV7-2 and TRBJ2-1, with D perhaps TRBD1 (5 bases). This CDR3 has 12 amino acids. V was trimmed by 7 bases and J by 12 bases, leaving 16 bases between them. The germline V gene encodes CDR1 SGHTA and CDR2 FQGNSA. For the CDR3, the DNA is TGTGCCAGCACCCAAAAGGGGTCGCGGCAGTTCTTC. It translates to CASTQKGSRQFF.

The gene calls are TRBV15 and TRBJ2-7; D may be TRBD1 (5 bases). V was clipped by 0 bases and J by 5 bases, with 14 bases between them. Germline loops: CDR1 LNHNV, CDR2 YYDKDF (reference sequence). This CDR3 has 15 residues. This CDR3 reads CATSRDPGAGNEQYF. The CDR3 nucleotides read TGTGCCACCAGCAGAGATCCTGGGGCAGGCAACGAGCAGTACTTC.

This clonotype qualifies as medium-sized. The chain combines TRBV27 with TRBJ2-7, with 7 bases matching TRBD1. This CDR3 has 13 amino acids. V lost 10 bases and J lost 0; bases outside the gene matches: 6. Per germline, CDR1 MNHEY and CDR2 SMNVEV (reference sequence). CDR3 coding DNA: TGTGCCACCAGGGGACAGTACTCCTACGAGCAGTACTTC. Translation: CATRGQYSYEQYF.

The chain carries TRBV6-5 and TRBJ2-7; 11 bases align to TRBD2. This CDR3 is 17 amino acids long. Per germline, CDR1 MNHEY and CDR2 SVGAGI. J was trimmed by 4 bases and V by 0 bases; bases with no gene match: 8. Here the CDR3 DNA reads TGTGCCAGCAGTTACTCCAACCGACTAGCGGGGAAATACGAGCAGTACTTC. Its translation is CASSYSNRLAGKYEQYF.

The V gene is TRBV30, the J gene TRBJ2-5; weak D call: TRBD1 (6 bases). The length of the CDR3 is 13 residues. V lost 3 bases and J 4 bases, leaving 12 bases between the germline ends. The germline gives CDR1 GTSNPN, CDR2 SVGIG (reference sequence). CDR3 sequence (DNA): TGTGCCTGGAGCGCAGGGGTAGGAGAGACCCAGTACTTC. It encodes CAWSAGVGETQYF.

This clonotype is categorized as large (0.1 to 1%). The J gene is TRBJ2-1, the V gene TRBV10-3; 9 nucleotides align to TRBD1. From germline, CDR1 is ENHRY and CDR2 SYGVKD. V lost 2 bases, J lost 8 bases, and 10 bases stayed unmatched. The CDR3 loop spans 16 amino acids. The CDR3 DNA follows: TGTGCCATCAGTGAGATACCCGGGACAGGGTACGATGAGCAGTTCTTC. Amino acids: CAISEIPGTGYDEQFF.

This clonotype was seen repeatedly, ten times or more. The chain couples TRBV20-1 to TRBJ2-4; 7 bases are shared with TRBD1. V lost 3 bases and J lost 9; bases outside the gene matches: 8. Germline V CDR1 and CDR2: DFQATT, SNEGSKA (reference sequence). The CDR3 runs 13 residues. As DNA, the CDR3 is TGCAGTGCTAGGAAGGGGGCTGGGAGCATTCAGTACTTC. This translates into CSARKGAGSIQYF.